This T cell receptor beta chain is from a study of T-cell reconstitution after alpha-beta-depleted transplantation in children. This CDR3 contains 14 residues. V lost 5 bases, J lost 2 bases, and 10 bases lay in between. In the case of this clonotype: The antigen is undetermined.

General study results and limits: Several hundred expanded graft clones reportedly were the source of alpha-beta T cells about two months after transplant. At the one-year point after transplant, T-cell counts and TCRbeta diversity were found to come mostly from T cells that had been newly produced. High day-60 TCRbeta diversity in some patients came from surviving recipient T cells and thymic progenitors.

A library of TCRbeta sequences, prepared with unique molecular identifiers, was generated. TCRdb re-derived calls from the PCR reads in MiXCR, one entry per CDR3 protein. The sample shows around 270,000 distinct CDR3 sequences, 6.5% to 9% of them seen only once. Specimen: peripheral blood, collected 360 days after TCRalphabeta/CD19-depleted stem cell transplant. The receptor was derived from a female patient aged 2 to 10 who had a stem cell transplant for Fanconi anemia, so the T cells may come from the graft donor. This chain joins TRBV12-3 or TRBV12-4 and TRBJ1-5; D gene unclear. In nucleotides, the CDR3 is TGTGCCAGCAGTGGAAACGGAGGCAATCAGCCCCAGCATTTT. This gives the protein CASSGNGGNQPQHF.